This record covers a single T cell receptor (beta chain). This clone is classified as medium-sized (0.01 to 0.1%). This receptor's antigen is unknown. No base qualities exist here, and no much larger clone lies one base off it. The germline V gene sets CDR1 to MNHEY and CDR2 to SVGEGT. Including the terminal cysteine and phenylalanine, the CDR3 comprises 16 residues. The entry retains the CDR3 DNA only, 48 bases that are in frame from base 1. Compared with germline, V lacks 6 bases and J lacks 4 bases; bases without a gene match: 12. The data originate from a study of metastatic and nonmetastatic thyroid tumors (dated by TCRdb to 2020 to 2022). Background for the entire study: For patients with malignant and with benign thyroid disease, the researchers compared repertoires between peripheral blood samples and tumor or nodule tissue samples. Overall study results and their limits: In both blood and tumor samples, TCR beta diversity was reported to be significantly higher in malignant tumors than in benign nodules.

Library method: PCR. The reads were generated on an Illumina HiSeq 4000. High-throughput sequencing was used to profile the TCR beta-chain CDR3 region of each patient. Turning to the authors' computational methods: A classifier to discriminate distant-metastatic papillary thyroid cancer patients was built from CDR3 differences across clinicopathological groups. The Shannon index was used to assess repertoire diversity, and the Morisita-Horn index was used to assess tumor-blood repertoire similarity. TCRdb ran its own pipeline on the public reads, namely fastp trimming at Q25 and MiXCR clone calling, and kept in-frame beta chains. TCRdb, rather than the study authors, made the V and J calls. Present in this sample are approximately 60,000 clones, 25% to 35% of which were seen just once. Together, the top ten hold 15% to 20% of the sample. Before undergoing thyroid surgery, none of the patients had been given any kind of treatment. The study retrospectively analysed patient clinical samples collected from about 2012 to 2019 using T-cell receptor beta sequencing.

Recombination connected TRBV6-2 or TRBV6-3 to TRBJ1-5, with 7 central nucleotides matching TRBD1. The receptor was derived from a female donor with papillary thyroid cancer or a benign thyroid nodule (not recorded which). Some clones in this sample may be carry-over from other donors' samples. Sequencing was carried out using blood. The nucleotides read TGTGCCAGCAGATCGACAGGGTCTCAACGAAATCAGCCCCAGCATTTT. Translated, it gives CASRSTGSQRNQPQHF.